A selection of T cell receptor beta chains follows, all from one sample in a study of human T cells and chemical hapten exposure. TCRdb re-derived calls from the RACE reads in MiXCR, one entry per CDR3 protein. The sample lists 180,000 or so distinct CDR3 sequences, approximately 14% occurring once. The specimen comprised whole blood, sampled in connection with sensitization to the hapten diphenylcyclopropenone (DPC). The receptors here all came from a woman aged 25-40 years with alopecia areata. Some clones in this sample may be carry-over from other donors' samples. The CDR3 runs from the conserved cysteine through the conserved F or W. Each record gives: V gene, clone size, J gene, D gene, CDR3 protein, CDR3 DNA. The D gene is left open where the match is weak. The size field is filled for only some rows; it gives once, few, many or a size class.

TRBV10-3,many,TRBJ2-7,TRBD2,CAITAAGGETYEQYF,TGTGCCATCACCGCGGCGGGGGGCGAAACTTACGAGCAGTACTTC
TRBV12-3/TRBV12-4,few,TRBJ2-6,TRBD1,CASSPGQGVSGANVLTF,TGTGCCAGCAGTCCGGGACAGGGCGTATCTGGGGCCAACGTCCTGACTTTC
TRBV11-2,many,TRBJ1-2,TRBD1,CASSRQGAGYGYTF,TGTGCCAGCAGCCGACAGGGGGCCGGCTATGGCTACACCTTC
TRBV19,-,TRBJ1-4,-,CASSLQGWRNEKLFF,TGTGCCAGTAGTCTTCAGGGGTGGCGTAATGAAAAACTGTTTTTT
TRBV5-8,few,TRBJ2-3,-,CASSLGAGWATDTQYF,TGTGCCAGCAGCTTGGGTGCGGGCTGGGCAACAGATACGCAGTATTTT
TRBV19,-,TRBJ1-2,-,CASRYLRDTVYTF,TGTGCCAGTCGCTACCTCCGGGACACCGTCTACACCTTC
TRBV7-9,-,TRBJ1-6,TRBD1,CASSPDRANSPLHF,TGTGCCAGCAGCCCTGACAGGGCTAATTCACCCCTCCACTTT
TRBV28,many,TRBJ1-6,-,CASKRTPYNSPLHF,TGTGCCAGCAAAAGGACACCTTATAATTCACCCCTCCACTTT
TRBV5-1,-,TRBJ1-5,-,CASSLVAGRGQPQHF,TGCGCCAGCAGCTTGGTAGCAGGGAGAGGCCAGCCCCAGCATTTT
TRBV7-9,few,TRBJ2-1,TRBD1,CASSMGQGVYNEQFF,TGTGCCAGCAGCATGGGACAGGGGGTATACAATGAGCAGTTCTTC
TRBV5-3,few,TRBJ2-4,TRBD2,CARRGGREDLWAKNIQYF,TGTGCCAGACGTGGCGGGAGGGAGGACCTTTGGGCCAAAAACATTCAGTACTTC
TRBV15,many,TRBJ1-2,-,CATSSLGLGGYTF,TGTGCCACCAGCAGTCTGGGGCTTGGTGGCTACACCTTC
TRBV7-9,-,TRBJ2-2,TRBD1,CASSRGTGVETGELFF,TGTGCCAGCAGCCGCGGGACAGGGGTTGAAACCGGGGAGCTGTTTTTT
TRBV7-2,-,TRBJ2-2,-,CASSRPVAGELFF,TGTGCCAGCAGCCGGCCGGTTGCCGGGGAGCTGTTTTTT
TRBV12-3/TRBV12-4,few,TRBJ2-3,-,CASSYRGGTSTDTQYF,TGTGCCAGCAGTTACCGGGGCGGGACGAGCACAGATACGCAGTATTTT
TRBV28,-,TRBJ1-5,-,CASRRSGVLESRNQPQHF,TGTGCCAGCAGGCGGTCGGGGGTCCTCGAGAGTCGCAATCAGCCCCAGCATTTT
TRBV20-1,-,TRBJ1-2,-,CSARPQGDYGYTF,TGCAGTGCTAGGCCTCAGGGTGACTATGGCTACACCTTC
TRBV10-3,-,TRBJ2-2,-,CAISGQLAGELFF,TGTGCCATCAGTGGACAACTGGCCGGGGAGCTGTTTTTT
TRBV12-3/TRBV12-4,-,TRBJ1-4,-,CASSFWGYEKLFF,TGTGCCAGCAGTTTTTGGGGGTATGAAAAACTGTTTTTT
TRBV20-1,few,TRBJ2-7,TRBD2,CSASRPLATNYEQYF,TGCAGTGCTAGCCGTCCACTAGCGACTAACTACGAGCAGTACTTC
TRBV5-1,-,TRBJ1-6,-,CASSLTVLSGEGGVGNSPLHF,TGCGCCAGCAGCTTGACGGTTCTCAGCGGTGAGGGTGGGGTCGGTAATTCACCCCTCCACTTT
TRBV7-9,-,TRBJ2-3,-,CASSWDRTDTQYF,TGTGCCAGCAGCTGGGACCGCACAGATACGCAGTATTTT